The present entry profiles one T cell receptor beta chain with its context. Its antigen is unknown. The source of the sample is a study of blood T cells in healthy people across ages. This CDR3 contains 16 residues. The study's findings and limits: It was held that the diversity estimates obtained from one million T cells were underestimates. Diversity was higher, and naive CD4+ cells more numerous, in long-lived donors than in aged donors.

Next came a second PCR, run for about 7 to 12 cycles, which used a sample-barcoded 5' primer along with a J-beta primer mix. TCRdb independently ran MiXCR on the 5' RACE reads; one entry per CDR3 protein. Here the sample spans 1.5 million to 2 million distinct CDR3 sequences, around 48% being singletons. The sequenced material came from blood. The chain couples TRBV21-1 to TRBJ2-7; the table calls TRBD1, which could not be checked here. Matching the DNA end better, TRBJ2-5 makes the J call doubtful. TRBV21-1 is assigned pseudogene status. The sequence was obtained from a woman between 35 and 50 years old in good health. The CDR3 DNA reads as TGTGCCAGCAGCAAAGGGGACTGGGGGGATAAAGAGACCCAGTACTTC. Its protein product is CASSKGDWGDKETQYF.